The clone carrying this T cell receptor beta chain occurred a few times. This sample was taken from a study of identical twins' blood T cells. Across the study: Around 50 million reads came from around twelve libraries, six alpha, six beta.

The CDR3 runs to 14 residues. Trimming left V 0 bases short and J 7 bases short, with 13 bases between. Germline CDR1 SGHRS, CDR2 YFSETQ. Both ends of each TCR cDNA library bore sample-specific barcodes. TCRdb processed the 5' RACE reads anew with MiXCR; each CDR3 protein has one entry. Here the sample spans a few hundred thousand distinct CDR3 sequences, about 28% being singletons. The chain uses TRBV5-1 and TRBJ1-2; D is unresolved. Sequenced material: PBMCs. The TCR was taken from a woman aged 18-49 years in good health. CDR3 nucleotides: TGCGCCAGCAGCTTGGGGACCGTTAGTCTTGGCTACACCTTC. This sequence encodes CASSLGTVSLGYTF.